This T cell receptor (beta chain) stems from a study of regulatory T cells in long-lasting Graves disease. The V gene's germline CDR1 is MNHNS and CDR2 SASEGT. Trimming removed 6 bases from V and 0 bases from J; junction bases left unmatched: 6. The CDR3 is made up of 15 amino acids. This sample's time point: newly diagnosed GD, antithyroid drugs for less than 3 months. PBMCs provided the RNA from which the TCR library was made. A roughly 8.6-milliliter sample of peripheral blood was drawn into EDTA tubes. Broader study findings: Study of thyroid tissue was not done, with only peripheral blood studied.

The table lists this clonotype with a few counts. Its antigen is undetermined. Building of the TCR beta libraries involved iRepertoire HTBI primers and Arm-PCR of CDR3 regions. TCRdb passed the multiplex PCR reads through MiXCR, listing each CDR3 protein once. Among roughly 250,000 distinct CDR3 sequences listed, about 18% were seen once. The same specimen was also included in a second study, on T cells in Graves' hyperthyroidism and ophthalmopathy.

Here the sequenced sample was peripheral blood mononuclear cells (PBMCs), taken at new diagnosis, from a patient treated with antithyroid drugs. The chain couples TRBV6-1 to TRBJ2-7, with 9 positions matching TRBD1. This sequence originates from a woman younger than 45 with Graves disease. CDR3 sequence: CASRPGQGNSYEQYF. For the CDR3, the DNA is TGTGCCAGCAGACCCGGACAGGGGAACTCCTACGAGCAGTACTTC.